This T cell receptor beta chain appears in the sequencing data of a study of CD8 T cells in ankylosing spondylitis. There are a few counts of this clonotype. TCRdb processed the 5' RACE reads anew with MiXCR; each CDR3 protein has one entry. The sample lists 250,000 to 350,000 distinct CDR3 sequences, less than 25% occurring once. This CDR3 has 13 residues. V shed 4 bases, J shed 6 bases, and the junction held 3 bases outside the gene matches. CDR1 and CDR2 (germline): DFQATT, SNEGSKA (reference sequence). The clonotype comes from a female donor with ankylosing spondylitis or in good health (not recorded which). The sequenced material came from blood, either unsorted or a sorted T cell fraction (not recorded which). This sequence joins TRBV20-1 and TRBJ2-2, with 9 nucleotides matching TRBD1. CDR3 sequence reads: CSAIGTGPGELFF. CDR3 bases: TGCAGTGCTATAGGGACAGGGCCCGGGGAGCTGTTTTTT.